This T cell receptor (beta chain) was sequenced for a study of response to subunit inactivated influenza vaccine. CDR3 length: 13 residues. Germline V gene data show CDR1 as SGHDN and CDR2 as FVKESK. V lost 7 bases, J lost 6 bases, and 12 bases lay in between. Broader study findings: A suggestion made by the authors is that each seasonal influenza vaccination recruits few new T cells.

To note about this clonotype: The antigen is not known.

TCRdb passed the RT-PCR reads through MiXCR, listing each CDR3 protein once. The sample records hundreds of thousands of distinct CDR3 sequences, approximately 7.6% being singletons. V is TRBV14 and J is TRBJ2-2; TRBD1 is a possible D gene (6 bases). The source is a man in his fifties or sixties who received an inactivated influenza vaccine. Sequences were derived from PBMCs from blood, sampled around 25 months after vaccination. The CDR3 loop is CASNSQGSGELFF. The CDR3, as DNA: TGTGCCAGCAATTCACAGGGCTCCGGGGAGCTGTTTTTT.